One and the same sample provided the 3 T cell receptor beta chains below, sequenced in a study of T cell repertoires in cytomegalovirus infection. TCRdb reanalysed the reads using MiXCR and keeps one entry per CDR3 protein. The data show 650,000 to 900,000 distinct CDR3 sequences, just under 30% seen once. For these receptors, no antigen is known. Sequenced here: cultured CD8+ T cells from PBMCs, sampled from culture after CMV antigen stimulation. All receptors come from a human donor in good health (CMV status not recorded). Some clones in this sample may be carry-over from other donors' samples.

Ten or more counts support this clonotype. V usage is TRBV7-9 and J usage is TRBJ1-2, with D perhaps matching TRBD1 (6 bases). This CDR3 has 13 amino acids. The germline CDR1 and CDR2 sequences are SEHNR and FQNEAQ (reference sequence). V was pared by 7 bases and J by 8 bases, with 17 bases between. As DNA, the CDR3 is TGTGCCAGCATCGATGACAGGAGGGAGGGCTACACCTTC. Protein sequence: CASIDDRREGYTF. The whole variable domain, remainder taken from reference TRBV7-9 and TRBJ1-2, is DTGVSQNPRHKITKRGQNVTFRCDPISEHNRLYWYRQTLGQGPEFLTYFQNEAQLEKSRLLSDRFSAERPKGSFSTLEIQRTEQGDSAMYLCASIDDRREGYTFGSGTRLTVV.

In regard to this clonotype: Its ends do not fully match the called genes, so a read error is possible. The chain carries TRBV5-3 and TRBJ1-1, with unresolved D. TRBV5-3 is treated as an ORF (open reading frame) with a function not yet certain. CDR3 size: 12 residues. The CDR3 sequence is CASSSNSGEAFF. In nucleotides, the CDR3 is TGTGCCAGCAGCTCGAATTCGGGGGAAGCTTTCTTT.

This clonotype was seen a handful of times. The V call is TRBV7-9, the J call TRBJ2-3; D unclear. V lost 1 base and J lost 3, with 8 bases in between. From germline, CDR1 is SEHNR and CDR2 FQNEAQ (reference sequence). The CDR3 loop spans 14 amino acids. CDR3 residues: CASSLGALTDTQYF. CDR3 nucleotide sequence: TGTGCCAGCAGCTTAGGAGCGTTGACAGATACGCAGTATTTT.